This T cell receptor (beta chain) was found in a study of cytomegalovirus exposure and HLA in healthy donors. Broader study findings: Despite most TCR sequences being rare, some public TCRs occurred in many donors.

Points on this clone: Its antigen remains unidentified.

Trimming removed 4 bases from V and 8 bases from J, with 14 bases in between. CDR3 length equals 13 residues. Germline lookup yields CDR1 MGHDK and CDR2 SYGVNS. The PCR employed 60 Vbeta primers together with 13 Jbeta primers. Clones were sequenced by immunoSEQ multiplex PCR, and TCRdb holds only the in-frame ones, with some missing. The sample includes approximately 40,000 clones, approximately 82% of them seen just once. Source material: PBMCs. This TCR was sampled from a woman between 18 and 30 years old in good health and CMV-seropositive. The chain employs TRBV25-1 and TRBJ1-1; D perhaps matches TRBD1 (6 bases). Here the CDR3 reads CASSAAGDQEAFF. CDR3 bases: TGTGCCAGCAGTGCCGCAGGGGACCAAGAAGCTTTCTTT.